The clone carrying this T cell receptor (beta chain) has more than one count but fewer than ten. Its antigen is unidentified. Preparing the TCRbeta library involved the use of unique molecular identifiers. TCRdb used MiXCR to reprocess the PCR reads, holding one entry per CDR3 protein. The sample gives about 100,000 distinct CDR3 sequences, 4.5% to 7.5% of which show up once; about 6% is in the top ten. These data originate in a study of T-cell reconstitution after alpha-beta-depleted transplantation in children. Broader study findings: Alpha-beta T cells present about two months after transplant were reported to originate from several hundred expanded graft clones.

The germline V and J ends were trimmed by 1 base and 11 bases, with 12 bases remaining between them. The CDR3 extends over 12 amino acids. Germline V gene lookup returns CDR1 DFQATT and CDR2 SNEGSKA (reference sequence). Source: PBMCs, mostly from graft donor cells, taken 60 days after TCRalphabeta/CD19-depleted stem cell transplant. This rearrangement joins TRBV20-1 to TRBJ1-5, with D unresolved. This TCR was recovered from a female patient under 10 years old who had a stem cell transplant for Fanconi anemia, so the T cells may come from the graft donor. The DNA for the CDR3 is TGCAGTGCTAGAGCCCAAGAACTGGCCCAGCATTTT. Translating gives CSARAQELAQHF.